A single count supports the clone carrying this T cell receptor (beta chain). Libraries were prepared by immunoSEQ multiplex PCR; TCRdb keeps only in-frame clonotypes and omits some of them. The sample records around 92,000 clones, 85% to 95% being singletons. The CDR3 is 16 residues long. From germline, CDR1 is SEHNR and CDR2 FQNEAQ (reference sequence). Trimming cost V 3 bases and J 0 bases, with 14 bases left between them. The sample is drawn from a study of T cell changes during pregnancy in multiple sclerosis. This TCR was sampled from a female donor with multiple sclerosis, enrolled in a pregnancy study. Here the sequenced sample was peripheral blood, taken in the third trimester of pregnancy. The chain uses TRBV7-9 and TRBJ1-1; a possible D gene is TRBD1 (5 bases). The CDR3 bases are TGTGCCAGCAGCTTCGGGGGAAGAGGGATGAACACTGAAGCTTTCTTT. Its protein product is CASSFGGRGMNTEAFF.